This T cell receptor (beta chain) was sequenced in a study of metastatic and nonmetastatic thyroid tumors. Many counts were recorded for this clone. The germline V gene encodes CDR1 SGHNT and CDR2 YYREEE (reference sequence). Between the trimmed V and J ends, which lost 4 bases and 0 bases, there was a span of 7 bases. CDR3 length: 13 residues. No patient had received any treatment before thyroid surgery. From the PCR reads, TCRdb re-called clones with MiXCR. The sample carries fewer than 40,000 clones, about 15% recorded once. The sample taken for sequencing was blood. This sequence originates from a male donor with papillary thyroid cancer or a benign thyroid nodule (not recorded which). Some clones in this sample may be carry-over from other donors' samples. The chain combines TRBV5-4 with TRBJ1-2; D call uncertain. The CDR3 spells CASSNPANYGYTF. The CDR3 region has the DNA TGTGCCAGCAGCAACCCAGCTAACTATGGCTACACCTTC.